This TCR beta chain derives from a study of cytomegalovirus exposure and HLA in healthy donors. Study outcomes and limitations: Most sequenced TCRs were rare (though some public TCRs occurred in many donors). HLA alleles showed associations with around 15,000 TCR beta sequences in a later analysis, at a 0.05 false discovery rate.

The PCR employed 60 Vbeta primers together with 13 Jbeta primers. Sequencing was performed with immunoSEQ multiplex PCR; in TCRdb, only in-frame clones are kept and a portion is missing. The data contain over 150,000 clones, approximately 80% of them singletons. This clone was counted many times. Its antigen is still unknown. The CDR3 runs 13 residues. Trimming removed 4 bases at V and 4 bases at J, with 9 bases between. Germline V gives CDR1 SGHNT, CDR2 YYREEE (reference sequence). The sequenced material came from PBMCs. The clonotype comes from a woman in her thirties or forties in good health and CMV-seropositive. The chain joins TRBV5-4 to TRBJ1-3; D remains ambiguous. CDR3 bases: TGTGCCAGCAGCCTAAGTGCCGGAAACACCATATATTTT. Translating it yields CASSLSAGNTIYF.